This TCR beta chain originates from a study of blood T cell repertoires in COVID-19. Measured with immunoSEQ multiplex PCR; TCRdb has only the in-frame clones, and not every one. In the table there are more than 200,000 clones, around 90% of which are singletons. CDR1 and CDR2 (germline): SGHVS, FQNEAQ. The V end was cut by 3 bases, the J end by 3 bases, with 9 bases between. The CDR3 has 13 residues. This chain links TRBV7-8 with TRBJ2-7; the D gene is possibly TRBD1 (5 bases). The sequence came from a man older than 75 with acute or convalescent COVID-19. The sequencing input was peripheral blood. The CDR3 is CASSFPGNYEQYF. CDR3 nucleotides: TGTGCCAGCAGCTTCCCAGGGAACTACGAGCAGTACTTC.